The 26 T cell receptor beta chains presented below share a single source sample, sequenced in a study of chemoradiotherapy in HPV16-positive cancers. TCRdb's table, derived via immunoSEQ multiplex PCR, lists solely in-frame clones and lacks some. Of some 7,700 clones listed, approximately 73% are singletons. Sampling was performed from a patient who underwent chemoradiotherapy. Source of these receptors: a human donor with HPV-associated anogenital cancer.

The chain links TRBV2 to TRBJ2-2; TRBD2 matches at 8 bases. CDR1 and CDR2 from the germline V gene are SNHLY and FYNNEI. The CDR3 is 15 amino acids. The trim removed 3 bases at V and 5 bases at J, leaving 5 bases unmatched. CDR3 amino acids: CASSDRGGVTGELFF. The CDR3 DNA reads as TGTGCCAGCAGTGACCGGGGGGGGGTTACCGGGGAGCTGTTTTTT.

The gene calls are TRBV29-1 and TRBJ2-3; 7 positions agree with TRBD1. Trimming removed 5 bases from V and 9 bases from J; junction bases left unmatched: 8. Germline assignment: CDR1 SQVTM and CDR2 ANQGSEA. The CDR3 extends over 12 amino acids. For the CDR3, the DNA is TGCAGCGTTTCAGAATTGGACAGGACGCAGTATTTT. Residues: CSVSELDRTQYF.

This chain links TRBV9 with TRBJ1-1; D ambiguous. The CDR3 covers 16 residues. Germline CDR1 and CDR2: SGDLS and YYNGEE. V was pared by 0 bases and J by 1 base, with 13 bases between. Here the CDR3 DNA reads TGTGCCAGCAGCGTAGGAGGAGGGATAGGGAACACTGAAGCTTTCTTT. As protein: CASSVGGGIGNTEAFF.

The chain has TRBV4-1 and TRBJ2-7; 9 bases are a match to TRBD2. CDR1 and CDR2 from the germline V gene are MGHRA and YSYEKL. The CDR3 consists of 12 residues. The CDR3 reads CAAGGSSYEQYF. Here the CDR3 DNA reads TGCGCAGCGGGAGGATCTTCCTACGAGCAGTACTTC.

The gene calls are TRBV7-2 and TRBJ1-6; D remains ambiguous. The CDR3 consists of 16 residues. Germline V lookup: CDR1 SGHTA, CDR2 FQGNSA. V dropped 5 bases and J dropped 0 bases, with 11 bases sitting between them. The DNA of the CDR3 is TGTGCCAGCAGCCCCCGACATAGCTCCTATAATTCACCCCTCCACTTT. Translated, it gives CASSPRHSSYNSPLHF.

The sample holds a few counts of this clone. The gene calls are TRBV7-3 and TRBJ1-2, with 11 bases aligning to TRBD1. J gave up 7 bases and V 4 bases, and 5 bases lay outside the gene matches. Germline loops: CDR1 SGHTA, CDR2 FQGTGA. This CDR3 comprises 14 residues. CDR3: CASSSGQGVGGYTF. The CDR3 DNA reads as TGTGCCAGCAGCTCGGGACAGGGGGTTGGTGGCTACACCTTC.

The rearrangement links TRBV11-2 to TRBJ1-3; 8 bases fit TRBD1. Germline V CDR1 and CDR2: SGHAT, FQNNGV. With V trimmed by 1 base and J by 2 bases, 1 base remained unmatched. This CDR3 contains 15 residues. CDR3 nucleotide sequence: TGTGCCAGCAGCTTAGGGGGACAGGCTGGAAACACCATATATTTT. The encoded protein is CASSLGGQAGNTIYF.

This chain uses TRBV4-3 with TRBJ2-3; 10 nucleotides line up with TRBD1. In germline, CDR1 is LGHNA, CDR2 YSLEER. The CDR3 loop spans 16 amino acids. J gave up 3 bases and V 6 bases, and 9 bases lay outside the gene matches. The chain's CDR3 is CASSPGTGEQTDTQYF. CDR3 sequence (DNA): TGCGCCAGCAGTCCCGGGACAGGGGAACAAACAGATACGCAGTATTTT.

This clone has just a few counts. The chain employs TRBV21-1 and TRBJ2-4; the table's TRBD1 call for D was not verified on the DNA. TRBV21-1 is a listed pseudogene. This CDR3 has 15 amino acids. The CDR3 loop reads CASSPAGSAKNIQYF. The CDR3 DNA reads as TGTGCCAGCAGCCCAGCAGGGTCAGCCAAAAACATTCAGTACTTC.

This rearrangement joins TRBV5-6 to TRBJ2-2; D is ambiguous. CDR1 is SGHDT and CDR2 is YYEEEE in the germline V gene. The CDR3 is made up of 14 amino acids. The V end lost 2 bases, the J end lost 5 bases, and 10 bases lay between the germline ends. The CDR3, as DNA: TGTGCCAGCAGCTTTCGGGTTTGGACCGGGGAGCTGTTTTTT. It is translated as CASSFRVWTGELFF.

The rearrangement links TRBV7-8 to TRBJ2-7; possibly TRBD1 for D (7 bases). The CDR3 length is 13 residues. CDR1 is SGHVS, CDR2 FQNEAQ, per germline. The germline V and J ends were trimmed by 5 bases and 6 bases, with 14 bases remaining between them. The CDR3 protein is CASSINQGGEQYV. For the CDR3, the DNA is TGTGCCAGCAGCATAAACCAGGGGGGCGAGCAGTACGTC.

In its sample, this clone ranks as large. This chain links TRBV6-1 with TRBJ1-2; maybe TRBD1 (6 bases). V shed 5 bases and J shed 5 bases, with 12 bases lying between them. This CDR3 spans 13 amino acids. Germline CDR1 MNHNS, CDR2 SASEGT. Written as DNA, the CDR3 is TGTGCCAGCAGTACCCGACAGGATTATGGCTACACCTTC. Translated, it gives CASSTRQDYGYTF.

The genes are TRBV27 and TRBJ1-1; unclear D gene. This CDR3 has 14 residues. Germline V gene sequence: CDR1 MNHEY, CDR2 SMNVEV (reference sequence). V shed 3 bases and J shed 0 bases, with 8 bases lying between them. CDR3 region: CASSFGVMNTEAFF. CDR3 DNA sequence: TGTGCCAGCAGTTTTGGGGTTATGAACACTGAAGCTTTCTTT.

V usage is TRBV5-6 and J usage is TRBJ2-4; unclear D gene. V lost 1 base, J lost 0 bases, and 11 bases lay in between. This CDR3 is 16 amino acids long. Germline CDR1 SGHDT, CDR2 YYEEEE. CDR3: CASSLPEILAKNIQYF. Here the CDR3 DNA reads TGTGCCAGCAGCTTGCCAGAAATACTAGCCAAAAACATTCAGTACTTC.

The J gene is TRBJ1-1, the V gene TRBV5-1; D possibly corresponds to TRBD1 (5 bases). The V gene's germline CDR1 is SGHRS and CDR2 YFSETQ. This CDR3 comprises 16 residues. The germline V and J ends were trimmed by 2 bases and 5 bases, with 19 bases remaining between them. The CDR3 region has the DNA TGCGCCAGCAGCTTTGGGATGTCACAGGCAGAGACTGAAGCTTTCTTT. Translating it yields CASSFGMSQAETEAFF.

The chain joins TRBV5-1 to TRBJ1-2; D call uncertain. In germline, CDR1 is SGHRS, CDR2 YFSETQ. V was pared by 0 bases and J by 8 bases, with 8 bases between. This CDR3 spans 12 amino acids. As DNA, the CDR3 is TGCGCCAGCAGCTTGGAGGGTGGAGGCTACACCTTC. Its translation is CASSLEGGGYTF.

CDR3 nucleotide sequence: TGTGCCAGCAGCTTAGCTAGCCCACCCACATCAGAGACCCAGTACTTC. Translating gives CASSLASPPTSETQYF. The rearrangement joins TRBV7-2 to TRBJ2-5; D ambiguous. Between the trimmed V and J ends, which lost 0 bases and 4 bases, there was a span of 15 bases. The CDR3 sequence is 16 residues long. Germline V gene data show CDR1 as SGHTA and CDR2 as FQGNSA.

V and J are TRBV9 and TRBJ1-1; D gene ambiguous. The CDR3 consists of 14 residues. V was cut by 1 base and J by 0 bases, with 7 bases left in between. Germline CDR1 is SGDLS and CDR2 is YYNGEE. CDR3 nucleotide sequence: TGTGCCAGCAGCGTATCGGCCCTGAACACTGAAGCTTTCTTT. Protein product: CASSVSALNTEAFF.

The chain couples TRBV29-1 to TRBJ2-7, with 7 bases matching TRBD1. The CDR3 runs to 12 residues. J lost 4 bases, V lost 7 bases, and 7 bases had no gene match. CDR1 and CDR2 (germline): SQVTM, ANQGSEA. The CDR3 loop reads CSARDSAYEQYV. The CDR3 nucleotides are TGCAGCGCACGGGACAGCGCTTACGAGCAGTACGTC.

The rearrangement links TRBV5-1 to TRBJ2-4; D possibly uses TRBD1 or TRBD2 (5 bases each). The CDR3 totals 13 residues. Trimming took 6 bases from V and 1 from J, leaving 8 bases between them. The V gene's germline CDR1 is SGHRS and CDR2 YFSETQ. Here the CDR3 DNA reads TGCGCCAGCACTGGGGGTGCCAAAAACATTCAGTACTTC. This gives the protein CASTGGAKNIQYF.

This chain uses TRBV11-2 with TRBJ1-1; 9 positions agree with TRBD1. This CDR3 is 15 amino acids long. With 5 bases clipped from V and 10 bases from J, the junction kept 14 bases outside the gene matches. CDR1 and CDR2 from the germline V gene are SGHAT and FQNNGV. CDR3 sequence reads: CASSPLTGGGVAAFF. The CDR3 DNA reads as TGTGCCAGCAGCCCCTTAACAGGGGGCGGGGTGGCAGCTTTCTTT. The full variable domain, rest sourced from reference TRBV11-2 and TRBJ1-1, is EAGVAQSPRYKIIEKRQSVAFWCNPISGHATLYWYQQILGQGPKLLIQFQNNGVVDDSQLPKDRFSAERLKGVDSTLKIQPAKLEDSAVYLCASSPLTGGGVAAFFGQGTRLTVV.

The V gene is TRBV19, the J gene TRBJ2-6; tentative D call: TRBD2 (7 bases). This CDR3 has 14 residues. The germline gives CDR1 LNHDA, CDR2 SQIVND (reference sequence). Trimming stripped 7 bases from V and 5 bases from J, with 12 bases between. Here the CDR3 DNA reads TGTGCCAGTATCGGGGGGCTATGGGCCAACGTCCTGACTTTC. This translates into CASIGGLWANVLTF.

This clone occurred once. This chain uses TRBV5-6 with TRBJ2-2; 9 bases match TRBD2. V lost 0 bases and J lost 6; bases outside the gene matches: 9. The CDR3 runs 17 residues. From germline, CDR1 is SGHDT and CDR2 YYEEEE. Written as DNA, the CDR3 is TGTGCCAGCAGCTTGGCCCTGCGGGGGGGCGGTTCCGGGGAGCTGTTTTTT. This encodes CASSLALRGGGSGELFF.

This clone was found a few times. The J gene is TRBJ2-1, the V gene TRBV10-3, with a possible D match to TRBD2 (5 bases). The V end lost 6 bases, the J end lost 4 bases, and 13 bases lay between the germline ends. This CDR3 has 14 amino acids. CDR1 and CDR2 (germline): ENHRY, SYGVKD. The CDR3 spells CAISPREGYNEQFF. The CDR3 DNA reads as TGTGCCATCAGCCCACGTGAGGGATACAATGAGCAGTTCTTC.

The CDR3: CASTGTGLNQPQHF. The CDR3 nucleotides are TGTGCCAGTACCGGGACAGGCCTCAATCAGCCCCAGCATTTT. V and J are TRBV19 and TRBJ1-5, with TRBD1 matching 8 bases. V lost 7 bases, J lost 3 bases, and 5 bases stayed unmatched. This CDR3 is 14 amino acids long. Germline assignment: CDR1 LNHDA and CDR2 SQIVND (reference sequence).

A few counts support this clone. The CDR3 region has the DNA TGTGTCATCCGGGACCGCTACAATGAGCAGTTCTTC. The encoded protein is CVIRDRYNEQFF. The chain joins TRBV19 to TRBJ2-1; perhaps D is TRBD1 or TRBD2 (5 bases each). The CDR3 is 12 amino acids. Germline CDR1 reads LNHDA; CDR2 reads SQIVND (reference sequence).